One and the same sample provided the 6 T cell receptor beta chains below, sequenced in a study of T cell responses to AZD1222 COVID-19 vaccine. Sequencing was performed with immunoSEQ multiplex PCR; in TCRdb, only in-frame clones are kept and a portion is missing. The table records tens of thousands of clones, 70% to 90% of them present only once. The specimen was peripheral blood, collected on day 0 of AZD1222 vaccination. These TCRs come from an adult in good health.

This rearrangement joins TRBV20-1 to TRBJ1-2; D not certain. CDR1 is DFQATT, CDR2 SNEGSKA, per germline (reference sequence). This CDR3 has 11 amino acids. V lost 3 bases, J lost 6 bases, and 8 bases lay in between. Here the CDR3 reads CSASNGNGYTF. CDR3 DNA sequence: TGCAGTGCTAGTAATGGGAATGGCTACACCTTC.

The chain links TRBV11-2 to TRBJ1-2; D perhaps matches TRBD1 (5 bases). Between the trimmed V and J ends, which lost 8 bases and 6 bases, there was a span of 19 bases. Germline CDR1 reads SGHAT; CDR2 reads FQNNGV. There are 14 residues in the CDR3. The CDR3 DNA is TGTGCCAGCGCGTGGGAGGAGGGGCTCGATGGCTACACCTTC. This sequence encodes CASAWEEGLDGYTF.

The rearrangement links TRBV6-5 to TRBJ2-7, with D hard to call. Trimming pared 2 bases from V and 2 bases from J, leaving 13 bases between. CDR1 MNHEY and CDR2 SVGAGI come from the germline V gene. The CDR3 has 15 amino acids. The CDR3 spells CASSYRLGVTYEQYF. The DNA for the CDR3 is TGTGCCAGCAGTTACAGGCTTGGTGTCACCTACGAGCAGTACTTC.

Here the CDR3 reads CASSTAGGNQPQHF. The DNA for the CDR3 is TGTGCCAGTAGTACCGCTGGGGGGAATCAGCCCCAGCATTTT. This chain uses TRBV19 with TRBJ1-5; tentatively, D is TRBD1 (5 bases). With 4 bases removed from V and 4 bases from J, the gap between germline ends came to 11 bases. CDR1 LNHDA and CDR2 SQIVND come from the germline V gene (reference sequence). CDR3 size: 14 residues.

CDR3 sequence: CATSDPGPYPVYEQYF. In DNA, the CDR3 is TGTGCCACCAGTGATCCGGGGCCCTATCCTGTTTACGAGCAGTACTTC. The chain is built from TRBV24-1 and TRBJ2-7; D could derive from TRBD1 or TRBD2 (5 bases each). CDR1 KGHDR and CDR2 SFDVKD come from the germline V gene. V lost 3 bases, J lost 4 bases, and 18 bases lay in between. The CDR3 has 16 amino acids.

J is TRBJ2-1 and V is TRBV11-1; the match to TRBD2 covers 8 bases. The CDR3 contains 12 residues. The V gene end was trimmed by 1 base and the J gene end by 16 bases; junction bases not matched to a gene: 6. CDR1 is SGHAT, CDR2 FQDESV, per germline (reference sequence). Here the CDR3 DNA reads TGTGCCAGCAGCTTAGAGACTAGCGCTGTATTCTTC. Translated, it gives CASSLETSAVFF.